This T cell receptor (beta chain) was profiled in a study of T-cell memory formation after mild COVID-19. CDR3 length: 15 amino acids. Trimming took off 5 bases at V and 1 base at J, with 15 bases between the two ends. CDR1 is KGHSH, CDR2 LQKENI, per germline. Study conclusions and caveats: Clones from the second wave (peaking day 37) had unconfirmed SARS-CoV-2 specificity. Memory cells collected pre-infection included some clones that later responded, suggesting cross-reactive memory joined. Contracting CD4+ clones sat mainly in CM and EM; CD8+ in EMRA.

In the case of this clonotype: The antigen is unknown.

TCRdb re-analysed the 5' RACE reads in MiXCR, keeping a single row per CDR3 protein. The sample records more than 100,000 distinct CDR3 sequences, around 15% being singletons. Sequenced sample: PBMCs or a T cell subset sorted from them (not recorded which). The chain employs TRBV18 and TRBJ2-7, with D hard to call. The TCR sequence derives from a man between 18 and 35 years old who had mild COVID-19 (a few samples of this study predate the infection). Cell type and time point are not known. DNA of the CDR3: TGTGCCAGCTCAGCCGATATGGCTCTATCCTACGAGCAGTACTTC. Translated: CASSADMALSYEQYF.